This T cell receptor (beta chain) was recovered during a study of shared clonotypes between healthy human individuals. Data came from immunoSEQ multiplex PCR; TCRdb stores just in-frame clones and leaves some out. The table shows millions of clones, with about 95% occurring only once. The CDR3 extends over 15 amino acids. Per germline, CDR1 SNHLY and CDR2 FYNNEI. Trimming removed 7 bases at V and 5 bases at J, with 17 bases between. CD45RO-negative cells were positively selected for CCR7, leaving out terminally differentiated effector memory CD45RA+ cells. The source of this sequence is a man aged 18-30 years in good health. Source material: naive CD8+ T cells sorted from blood. The J gene is TRBJ2-2, the V gene TRBV2; tentatively, D is TRBD2 (5 bases). CDR3 bases: TGTGCCAGCACCCAAGGAGGTTCGGCGACCGGGGAGCTGTTTTTT. Encoded protein: CASTQGGSATGELFF. The variable domain in full, completed from reference TRBV2 and TRBJ2-2, reads EPEVTQTPSHQVTQMGQEVILRCVPISNHLYFYWYRQILGQKVEFLVSFYNNEISEKSEIFDDQFSVERPDGSNFTLKIRSTKLEDSAMYFCASTQGGSATGELFFGEGSRLTVL.